Below are 4 T cell receptor beta chains sequenced from a single sample in a study of control samples from healthy donors and cancer patients. TCRdb's copy holds only in-frame clones and misses some; the assay was immunoSEQ multiplex PCR. This table holds 170,000 or so clones, about 94% found once. The sample was blood. The receptor source for this set is a woman aged 40 to 50 in good health.

The V and J genes are TRBV7-9 and TRBJ2-5, with TRBD2 identical over 8 bases. CDR3 size: 15 residues. Germline V lookup: CDR1 SEHNR, CDR2 FQNEAQ (reference sequence). V trimming: 0 bases; J trimming: 5 bases; junction bases outside the gene matches: 5. In DNA form, the CDR3 reads TGTGCCAGCAGCTTAGCATCGGGAGGGACGGAGACCCAGTACTTC. Protein product: CASSLASGGTETQYF.

The chain links TRBV15 to TRBJ1-1, with TRBD1 matching over 7 bases. Trimming cost V 3 bases and J 1 base; bases outside gene matches: 5. The CDR3 spans 15 residues. Looked up from germline, CDR1 is LNHNV and CDR2 is YYDKDF (reference sequence). CDR3 nucleotides: TGTGCCACCAGCAGGGGATGGACAGGGAACACTGAAGCTTTCTTT. It is translated as CATSRGWTGNTEAFF.

The rearrangement joins TRBV7-3 to TRBJ2-7; possibly TRBD1 or TRBD2 for D (5 bases each). The germline V gene encodes CDR1 SGHTA and CDR2 FQGTGA. V gave up 3 bases and J gave up 0 bases, with 6 bases separating them. This CDR3 has 13 residues. The CDR3, as DNA: TGTGCCAGCAGCTTGGGGGTCTCCTACGAGCAGTACTTC. This codes for CASSLGVSYEQYF.

This rearrangement joins TRBV19 to TRBJ1-1; D gene uncertain. This CDR3 region has 14 residues. Trimming took 1 base from V and 4 from J, leaving 10 bases between them. CDR1 is LNHDA and CDR2 is SQIVND in the germline V gene (reference sequence). The CDR3: CASSIGDLGTEAFF. The CDR3 DNA follows: TGTGCCAGTAGTATAGGGGATCTGGGCACTGAAGCTTTCTTT.